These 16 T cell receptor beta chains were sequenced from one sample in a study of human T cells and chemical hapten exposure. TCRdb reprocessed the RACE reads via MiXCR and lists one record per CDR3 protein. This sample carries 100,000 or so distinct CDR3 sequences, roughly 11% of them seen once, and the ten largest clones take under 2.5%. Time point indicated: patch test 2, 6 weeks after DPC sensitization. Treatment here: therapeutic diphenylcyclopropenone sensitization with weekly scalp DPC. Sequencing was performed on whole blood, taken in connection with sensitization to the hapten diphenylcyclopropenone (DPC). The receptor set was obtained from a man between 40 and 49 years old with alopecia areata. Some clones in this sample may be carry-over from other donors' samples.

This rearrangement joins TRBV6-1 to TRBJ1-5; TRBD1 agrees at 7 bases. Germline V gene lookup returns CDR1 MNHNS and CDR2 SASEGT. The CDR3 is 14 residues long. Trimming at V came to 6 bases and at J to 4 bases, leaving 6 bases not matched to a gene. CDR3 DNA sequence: TGTGCCAGCAGAGTCCCGGGACAGAATCAGCCCCAGCATTTT. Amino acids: CASRVPGQNQPQHF.

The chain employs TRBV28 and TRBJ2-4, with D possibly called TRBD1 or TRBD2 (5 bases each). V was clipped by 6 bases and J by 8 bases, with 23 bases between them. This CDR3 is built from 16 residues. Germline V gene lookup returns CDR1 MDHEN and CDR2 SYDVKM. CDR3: CASRPHKGPVGDIQYF. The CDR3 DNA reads TGTGCCAGCAGGCCACATAAGGGCCCCGTGGGGGACATTCAGTACTTC. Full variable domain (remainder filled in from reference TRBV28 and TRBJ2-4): DVKVTQSSRYLVKRTGEKVFLECVQDMDHENMFWYRQDPGLGLRLIYFSYDVKMKEKGDIPEGYSVSREKKERFSLILESASTNQTSMYLCASRPHKGPVGDIQYFGAGTRLSVL.

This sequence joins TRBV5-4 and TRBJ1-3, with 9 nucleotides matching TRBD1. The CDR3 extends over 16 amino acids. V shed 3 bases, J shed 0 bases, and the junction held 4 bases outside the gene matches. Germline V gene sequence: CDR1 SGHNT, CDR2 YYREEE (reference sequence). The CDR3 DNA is TGTGCCAGCAGCTCCGGGACAGGGTTCTCTGGAAACACCATATATTTT. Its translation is CASSSGTGFSGNTIYF.

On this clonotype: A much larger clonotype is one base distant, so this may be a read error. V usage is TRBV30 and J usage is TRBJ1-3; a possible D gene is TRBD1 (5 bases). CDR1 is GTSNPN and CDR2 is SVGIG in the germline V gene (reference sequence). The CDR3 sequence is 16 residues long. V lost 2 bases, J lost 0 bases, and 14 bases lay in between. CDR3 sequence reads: CAWSLIPGISGNTIYF. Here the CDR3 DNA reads TGTGCCTGGAGTCTTATTCCAGGGATCTCTGGAAACACCATATATTTT. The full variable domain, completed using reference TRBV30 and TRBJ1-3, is SQTIHQWPATLVQPVGSPLSLECTVEGTSNPNLYWYRQAAGRGLQLLFYSVGIGQISSEVPQNLSASRPQDRQFILSSKKLLLSDSGFYLCAWSLIPGISGNTIYFGEGSWLTVV.

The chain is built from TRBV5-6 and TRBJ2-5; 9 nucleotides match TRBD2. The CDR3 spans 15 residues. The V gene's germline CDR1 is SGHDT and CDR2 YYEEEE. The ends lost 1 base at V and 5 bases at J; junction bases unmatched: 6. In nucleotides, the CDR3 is TGTGCCAGCAGCTTGAGGGTAGCGGGAGTGGAGACCCAGTACTTC. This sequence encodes CASSLRVAGVETQYF.

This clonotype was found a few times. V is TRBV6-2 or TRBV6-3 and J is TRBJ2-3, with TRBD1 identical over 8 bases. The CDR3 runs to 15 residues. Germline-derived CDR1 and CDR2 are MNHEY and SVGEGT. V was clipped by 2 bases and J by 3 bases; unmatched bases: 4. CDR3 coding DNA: TGTGCCAGCAGTTACGGACAGGGTATAACAGATACGCAGTATTTT. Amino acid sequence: CASSYGQGITDTQYF.

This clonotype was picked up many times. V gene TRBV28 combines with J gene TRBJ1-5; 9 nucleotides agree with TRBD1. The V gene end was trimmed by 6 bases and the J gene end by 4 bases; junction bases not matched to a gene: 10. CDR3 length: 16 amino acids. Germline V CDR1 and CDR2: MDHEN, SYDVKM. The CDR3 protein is CASRFTDRGNNQPQHF. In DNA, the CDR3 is TGTGCCAGCAGATTCACGGACAGGGGAAATAATCAGCCCCAGCATTTT.

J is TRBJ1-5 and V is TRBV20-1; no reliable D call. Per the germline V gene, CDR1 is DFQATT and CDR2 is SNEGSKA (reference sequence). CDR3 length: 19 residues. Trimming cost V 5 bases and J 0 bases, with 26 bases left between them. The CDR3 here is CSAFQSGTPGIYSNQPQHF. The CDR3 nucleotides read TGCAGTGCTTTCCAATCAGGAACACCCGGGATTTATAGCAATCAGCCCCAGCATTTT.

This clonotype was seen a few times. CDR3 in DNA: TGTGCCATCAGTGAGTCGAAACTAGAGCAGTTCTTC. This encodes CAISESKLEQFF. The chain employs TRBV10-3 and TRBJ2-1; D gene ambiguous. Trimming removed 0 bases at V and 10 bases at J, with 7 bases between. Germline lookup yields CDR1 ENHRY and CDR2 SYGVKD. There are 12 residues in the CDR3.

Here the CDR3 reads CASSKVTQGVYEQYV. The CDR3 coding sequence is TGTGCCAGCAGCAAAGTGACACAGGGCGTATACGAGCAGTACGTC. The rearrangement links TRBV21-1 to TRBJ2-7; the table's D call, TRBD1, has no DNA check behind it. TRBV21-1 is a known pseudogene. This CDR3 region has 15 residues.

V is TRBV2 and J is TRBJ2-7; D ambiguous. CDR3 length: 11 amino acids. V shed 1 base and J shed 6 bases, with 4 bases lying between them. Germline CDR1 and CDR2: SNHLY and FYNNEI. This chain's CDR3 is CASSEGGEQYV. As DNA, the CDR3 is TGTGCCAGCAGTGAAGGGGGCGAGCAGTACGTC.

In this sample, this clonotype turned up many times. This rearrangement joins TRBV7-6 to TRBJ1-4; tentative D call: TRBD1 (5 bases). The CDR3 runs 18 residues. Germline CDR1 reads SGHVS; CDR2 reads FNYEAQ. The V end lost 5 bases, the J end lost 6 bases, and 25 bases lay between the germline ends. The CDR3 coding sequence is TGTGCCAGCAGCCGCGTGAAGGGGCGATTCCTTGTTTATGAAAAACTGTTTTTT. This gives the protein CASSRVKGRFLVYEKLFF.

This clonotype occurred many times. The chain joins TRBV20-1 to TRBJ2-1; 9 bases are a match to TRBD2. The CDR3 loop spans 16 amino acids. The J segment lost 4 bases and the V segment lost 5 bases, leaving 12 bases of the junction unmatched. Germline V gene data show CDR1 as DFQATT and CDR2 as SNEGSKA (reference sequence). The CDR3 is CSAEGVAGVLYNEQFF. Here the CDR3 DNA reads TGCAGTGCTGAGGGGGTAGCGGGAGTTCTGTACAATGAGCAGTTCTTC.

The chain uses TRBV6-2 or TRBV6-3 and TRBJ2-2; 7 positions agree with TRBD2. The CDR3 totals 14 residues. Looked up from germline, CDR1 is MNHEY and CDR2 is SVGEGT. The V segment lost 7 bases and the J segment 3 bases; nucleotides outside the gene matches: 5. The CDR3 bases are TGTGCCAGCAAGACTAGCTTCGACACCGGGGAGCTGTTTTTT. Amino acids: CASKTSFDTGELFF.

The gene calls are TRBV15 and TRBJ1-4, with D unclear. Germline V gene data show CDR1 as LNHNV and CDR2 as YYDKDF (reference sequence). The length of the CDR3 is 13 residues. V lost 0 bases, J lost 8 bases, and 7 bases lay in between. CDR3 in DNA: TGTGCCACCAGCAGAGATCTAGGCGAAAAACTGTTTTTT. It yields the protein CATSRDLGEKLFF.

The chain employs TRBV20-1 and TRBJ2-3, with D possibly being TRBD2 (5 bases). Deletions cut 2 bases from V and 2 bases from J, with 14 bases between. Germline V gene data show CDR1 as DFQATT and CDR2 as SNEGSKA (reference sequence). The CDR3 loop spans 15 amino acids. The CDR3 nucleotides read TGCAGTGCTAGACGCCGGGAACTGGTCACAGATACGCAGTATTTT. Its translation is CSARRRELVTDTQYF.